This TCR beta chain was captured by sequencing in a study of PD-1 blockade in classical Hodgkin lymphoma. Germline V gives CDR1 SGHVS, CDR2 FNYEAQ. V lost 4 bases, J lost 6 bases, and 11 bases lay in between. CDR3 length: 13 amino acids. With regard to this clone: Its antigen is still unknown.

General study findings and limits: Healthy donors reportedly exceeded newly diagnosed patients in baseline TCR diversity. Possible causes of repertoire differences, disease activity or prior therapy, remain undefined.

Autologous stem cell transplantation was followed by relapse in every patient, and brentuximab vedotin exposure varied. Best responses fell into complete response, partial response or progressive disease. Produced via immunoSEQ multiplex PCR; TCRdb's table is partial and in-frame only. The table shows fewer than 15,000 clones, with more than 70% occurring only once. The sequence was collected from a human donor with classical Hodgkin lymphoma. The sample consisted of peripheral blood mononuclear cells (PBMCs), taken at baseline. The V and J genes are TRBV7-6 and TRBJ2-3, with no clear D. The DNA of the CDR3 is TGTGCCAGCAGCTCCAACATCGGGGATACGCAGTATTTT. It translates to CASSSNIGDTQYF. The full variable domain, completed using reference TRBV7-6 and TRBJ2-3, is GAGVSQSPRYKVTKRGQDVALRCDPISGHVSLYWYRQALGQGPEFLTYFNYEAQQDKSGLPNDRFSAERPEGSISTLTIQRTEQRDSAMYRCASSSNIGDTQYFGPGTRLTVL.